This is a list of T cell receptor beta chains from one sample in a study of blood T cell repertoires in COVID-19. Clones were sequenced by immunoSEQ multiplex PCR, and TCRdb holds only the in-frame ones, with some missing. The sample records over 150,000 clones, roughly four fifths being singletons. Input material: PBMCs or T cells enriched from blood (not recorded which). The receptors here all came from a man between 35 and 55 years old who had recovered from COVID-19. The CDR3 runs from the conserved cysteine through the conserved F or W. Each record gives: V gene, D gene, clone size, J gene, CDR3 protein, CDR3 DNA. D genes are given only for firm matches. Size is stated for part of the rows, as once, few or many counts, or as a class when the clone is expanded.

TRBV19	TRBD1	.	TRBJ1-2	CASSTTGQAHYGYTF	TGTGCCAGTAGTACAACGGGACAGGCCCACTATGGCTACACCTTC
TRBV7-2	.	once	TRBJ1-6	CASSLVIGPINSPLHF	TGTGCCAGCAGCTTAGTTATTGGGCCGATTAATTCACCCCTCCACTTT
TRBV10-3	.	few	TRBJ1-5	CAISEVQVGQPQHF	TGTGCCATCAGTGAGGTACAGGTAGGGCAGCCCCAGCATTTT
TRBV6-5	TRBD1	.	TRBJ1-6	CASRPLGGDNLPLHF	TGTGCCAGCAGACCCCTAGGGGGCGACAATCTTCCCCTCCACTTT
TRBV5-1	TRBD1	.	TRBJ2-2	CASSFTPDRTGELFF	TGCGCCAGCAGCTTCACCCCGGACAGGACCGGGGAGCTGTTTTTT
TRBV5-5	TRBD1	.	TRBJ1-2	CASSPRTGVNYGYTF	TGTGCCAGCAGCCCAAGGACAGGGGTCAACTATGGCTACACCTTC
TRBV7-9	.	.	TRBJ2-2	CASSSGTLGTGELFF	TGTGCCAGCAGCTCCGGGACTCTTGGGACCGGGGAGCTGTTTTTT
TRBV28	TRBD1	.	TRBJ1-2	CASSPPGQTLWGYGYTF	TGTGCCAGCAGCCCTCCGGGACAGACCCTTTGGGGGTATGGCTACACCTTC
TRBV4-1	.	.	TRBJ1-2	CASSGWEGRTLYGYTF	TGCGCCAGCAGCGGATGGGAGGGGCGTACCCTCTATGGCTACACCTTC
TRBV5-1	TRBD2	.	TRBJ2-3	CASRSPGLGIPLGTDTQYF	TGCGCCAGCAGGTCCCCGGGACTAGGGATACCTTTGGGCACAGATACGCAGTATTTT
TRBV5-1	TRBD1	.	TRBJ2-7	CASSLGTGGFLSYEQYF	TGCGCCAGCAGCCTCGGGACAGGGGGATTTCTCTCCTACGAGCAGTACTTC
TRBV10-1	.	.	TRBJ1-1	CASSRQLYTEAFF	TGCGCCAGCAGCCGACAGCTGTACACTGAAGCTTTCTTT
TRBV18	TRBD1	.	TRBJ1-1	CASSPRETGTAFF	TGTGCCAGCTCACCACGAGAGACAGGGACGGCTTTCTTT
TRBV18	TRBD1	.	TRBJ1-1	CASSPQGTGRTEAFF	TGTGCCAGCTCACCACAAGGGACAGGGAGAACTGAAGCTTTCTTT
TRBV10-3	.	.	TRBJ1-6	CAISETGNGNSPLHF	TGTGCCATCAGTGAGACAGGGAACGGTAATTCACCCCTCCACTTT
TRBV13	TRBD2	.	TRBJ2-3	CASSFFSGGVSTDTQYF	TGTGCCAGCAGCTTTTTCAGCGGGGGGGTAAGCACAGATACGCAGTATTTT
TRBV24-1	.	.	TRBJ1-2	CATSDFAFGGYTF	TGTGCCACCAGTGATTTCGCTTTTGGCGGCTACACCTTC
TRBV18	TRBD1	.	TRBJ1-3	CASSSGTGNGNTIYF	TGTGCCAGCTCATCCGGGACAGGGAACGGAAACACCATATATTTT
TRBV28	TRBD1	.	TRBJ2-1	CASSVQGAYNEQFF	TGTGCCAGCAGTGTACAGGGGGCCTACAATGAGCAGTTCTTC
TRBV6-1	TRBD1	.	TRBJ2-7	CASSDRGDRSDEQYF	TGTGCCAGCAGTGATAGGGGGGACAGGTCGGACGAGCAGTACTTC
TRBV10-2	.	.	TRBJ2-7	CASSDLGPSSYEQYF	TGCGCCAGCAGTGATCTGGGCCCGAGCTCCTACGAGCAGTACTTC
TRBV5-1	.	.	TRBJ2-7	CASSLQGGSYEQYF	TGCGCCAGCAGTTTACAGGGTGGTAGCTACGAGCAGTACTTC
TRBV7-8	TRBD1	.	TRBJ1-6	CASSFTGGGSYNSPLHF	TGTGCCAGCAGCTTTACAGGGGGCGGGTCCTATAATTCACCCCTCCACTTT
TRBV11-3	.	.	TRBJ2-5	CASSLGLKETQYF	TGTGCCAGCAGCTTGGGCCTGAAAGAGACCCAGTACTTC
TRBV4-1	TRBD1	.	TRBJ2-7	CASSQGGTGGYYEQYF	TGCGCCAGCAGCCAAGGCGGGACAGGGGGCTACTACGAGCAGTACTTC
TRBV7-2	TRBD1	.	TRBJ1-1	CASSPVPGQGAYEAFF	TGTGCCAGCAGCCCCGTTCCGGGACAGGGGGCCTATGAAGCTTTCTTT
TRBV6-2/TRBV6-3	TRBD2	.	TRBJ2-7	CASSSGTSGGIYEQYF	TGTGCCAGCAGTTCAGGGACTAGCGGGGGAATCTACGAGCAGTACTTC
TRBV7-2	.	.	TRBJ1-6	CASSSTIVNSPLHF	TGTGCCAGCAGCTCGACAATAGTAAATTCACCCCTCCACTTT
TRBV5-1	.	few	TRBJ1-2	CASSLSGEHGYTF	TGCGCCAGCAGTTTGTCAGGGGAACATGGCTACACCTTC
TRBV6-5	.	.	TRBJ1-1	CASSSPRANTEAFF	TGTGCCAGCAGCTCGCCCCGAGCGAACACTGAAGCTTTCTTT